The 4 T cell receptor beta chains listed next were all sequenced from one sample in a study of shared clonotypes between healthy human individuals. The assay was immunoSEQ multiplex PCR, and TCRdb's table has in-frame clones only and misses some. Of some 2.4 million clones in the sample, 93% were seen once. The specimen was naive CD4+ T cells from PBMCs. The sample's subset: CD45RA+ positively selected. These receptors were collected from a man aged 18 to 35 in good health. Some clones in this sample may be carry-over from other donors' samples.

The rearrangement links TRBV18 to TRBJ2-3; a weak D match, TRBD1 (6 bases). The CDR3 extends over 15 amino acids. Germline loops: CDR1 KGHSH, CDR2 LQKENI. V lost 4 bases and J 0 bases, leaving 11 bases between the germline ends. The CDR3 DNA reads TGTGCCAGCTCACACGTGGACAGTAGCACAGATACGCAGTATTTT. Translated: CASSHVDSSTDTQYF.

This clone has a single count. The chain's CDR3 is CATTRRANQPQHF. CDR3 sequence (DNA): TGTGCCACCACTCGCCGTGCCAATCAGCCCCAGCATTTT. J is TRBJ1-5 and V is TRBV28; no clear D. V was cut by 10 bases and J by 3 bases, with 13 bases left in between. The CDR3 is 13 amino acids. Germline-derived CDR1 and CDR2 are MDHEN and SYDVKM.

The CDR3 region has the DNA TGTGCCAGCAGATCTGGGATCCCGGAGCAGTACTTC. This sequence encodes CASRSGIPEQYF. The rearrangement uses TRBV28 and TRBJ2-7; D gene uncertain. Germline-derived CDR1 and CDR2 are MDHEN and SYDVKM. V was cut by 6 bases and J by 7 bases, with 13 bases left in between. This CDR3 comprises 12 residues.

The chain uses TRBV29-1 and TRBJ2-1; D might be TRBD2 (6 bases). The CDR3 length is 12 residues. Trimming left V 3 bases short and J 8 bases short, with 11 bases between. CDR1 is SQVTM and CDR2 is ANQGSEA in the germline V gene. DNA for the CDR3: TGCAGCGTTGACAAACTAGCAGATGAGCAGTTCTTC. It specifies CSVDKLADEQFF.